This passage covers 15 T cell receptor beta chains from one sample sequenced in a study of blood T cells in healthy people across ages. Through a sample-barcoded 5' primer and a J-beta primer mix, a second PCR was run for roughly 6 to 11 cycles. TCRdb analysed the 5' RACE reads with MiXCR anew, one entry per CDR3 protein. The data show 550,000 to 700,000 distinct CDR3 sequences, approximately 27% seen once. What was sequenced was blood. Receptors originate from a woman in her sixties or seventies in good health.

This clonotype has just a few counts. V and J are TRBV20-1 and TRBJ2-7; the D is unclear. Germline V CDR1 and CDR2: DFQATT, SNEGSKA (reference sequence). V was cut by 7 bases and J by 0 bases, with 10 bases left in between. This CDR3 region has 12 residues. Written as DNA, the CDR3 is TGCAGTGGGGCGTGGAGCTCCTACGAGCAGTACTTC. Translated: CSGAWSSYEQYF.

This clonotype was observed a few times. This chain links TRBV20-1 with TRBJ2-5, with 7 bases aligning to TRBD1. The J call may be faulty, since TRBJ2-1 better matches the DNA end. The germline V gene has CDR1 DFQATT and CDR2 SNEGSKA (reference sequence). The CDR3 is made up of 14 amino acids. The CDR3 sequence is CSARGGTALDEQFF. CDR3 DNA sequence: TGCAGTGCTAGAGGGGGGACAGCTTTGGATGAGCAGTTCTTC.

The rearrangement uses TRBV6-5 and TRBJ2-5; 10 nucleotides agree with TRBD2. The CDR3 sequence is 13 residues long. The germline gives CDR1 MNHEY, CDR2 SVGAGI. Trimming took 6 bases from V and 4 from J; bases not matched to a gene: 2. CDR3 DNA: TGTGCCAGCAGCAGACTAGCGGGAGAGACCCAGTACTTC. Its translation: CASSRLAGETQYF.

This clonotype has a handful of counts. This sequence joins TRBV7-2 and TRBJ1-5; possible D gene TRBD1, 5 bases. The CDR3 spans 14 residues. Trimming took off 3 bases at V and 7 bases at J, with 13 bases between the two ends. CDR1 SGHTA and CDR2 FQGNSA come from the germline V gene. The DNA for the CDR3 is TGTGCCAGCAGCTTTGGGGGTGGTGGCCAGCCCCAGCATTTT. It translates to CASSFGGGGQPQHF.

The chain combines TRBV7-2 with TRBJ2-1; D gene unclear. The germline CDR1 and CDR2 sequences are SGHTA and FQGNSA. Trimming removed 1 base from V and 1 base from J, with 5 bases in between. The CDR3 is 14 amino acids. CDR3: CASSLEPSYNEQFF. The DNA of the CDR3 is TGTGCCAGCAGCTTAGAGCCGTCCTACAATGAGCAGTTCTTC.

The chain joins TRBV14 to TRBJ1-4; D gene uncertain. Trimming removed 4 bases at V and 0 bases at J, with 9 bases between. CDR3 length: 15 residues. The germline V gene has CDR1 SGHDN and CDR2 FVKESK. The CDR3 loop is CASSLPGATNEKLFF. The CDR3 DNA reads TGTGCCAGCAGCCTTCCAGGTGCAACTAATGAAAAACTGTTTTTT.

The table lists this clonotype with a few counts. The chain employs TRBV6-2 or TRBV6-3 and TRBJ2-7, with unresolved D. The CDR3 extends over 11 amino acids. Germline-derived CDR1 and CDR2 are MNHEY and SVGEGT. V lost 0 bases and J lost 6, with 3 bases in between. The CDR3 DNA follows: TGTGCCAGCAGTTACTCGTTCGAGCAGTACTTC. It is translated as CASSYSFEQYF.

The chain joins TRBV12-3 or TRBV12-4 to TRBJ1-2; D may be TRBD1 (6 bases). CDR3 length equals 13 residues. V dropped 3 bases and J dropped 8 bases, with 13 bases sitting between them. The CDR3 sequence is CASSFGGRTGYTF. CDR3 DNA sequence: TGTGCCAGCAGTTTTGGGGGGCGCACGGGCTACACCTTC.

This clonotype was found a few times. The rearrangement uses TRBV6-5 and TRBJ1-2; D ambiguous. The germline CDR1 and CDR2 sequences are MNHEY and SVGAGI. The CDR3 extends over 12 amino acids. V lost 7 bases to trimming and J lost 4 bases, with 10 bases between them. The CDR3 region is CASTQRGYGYTF. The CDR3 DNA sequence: TGTGCCAGCACCCAACGGGGCTATGGCTACACCTTC.

This CDR3 is CASSYRSGGGSVLRAFF. The CDR3 nucleotides read TGTGCCAGCAGTTACCGGAGCGGGGGGGGTTCCGTTTTAAGGGCTTTCTTT. This chain joins TRBV6-2 or TRBV6-3 and TRBJ1-1; D perhaps matches TRBD1 (5 bases). This CDR3 spans 17 amino acids. Germline V gives CDR1 MNHEY, CDR2 SVGEGT. V lost 2 bases to trimming and J lost 11 bases, with 27 bases between them.

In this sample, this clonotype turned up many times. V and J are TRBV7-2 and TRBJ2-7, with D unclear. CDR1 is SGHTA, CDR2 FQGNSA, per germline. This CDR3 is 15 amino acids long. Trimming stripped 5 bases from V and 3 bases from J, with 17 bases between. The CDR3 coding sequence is TGTGCCAGCAGCCCGGACGGAACGACCGGCTACGAGCAGTACTTC. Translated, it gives CASSPDGTTGYEQYF.

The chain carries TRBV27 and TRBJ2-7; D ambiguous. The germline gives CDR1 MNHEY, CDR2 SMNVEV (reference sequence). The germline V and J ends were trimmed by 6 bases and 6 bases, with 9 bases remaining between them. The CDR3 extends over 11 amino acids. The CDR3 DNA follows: TGTGCCAGCAGAAGACAAGGCGAGCAGTACTTC. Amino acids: CASRRQGEQYF.

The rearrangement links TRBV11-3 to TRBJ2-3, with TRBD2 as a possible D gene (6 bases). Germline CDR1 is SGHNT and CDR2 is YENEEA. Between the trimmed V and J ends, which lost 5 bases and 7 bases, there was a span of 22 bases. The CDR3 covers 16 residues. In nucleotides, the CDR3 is TGTGCCAGCAGCCCAGGACTATCCCAGACCTCAAATACGCAGTATTTT. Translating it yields CASSPGLSQTSNTQYF.

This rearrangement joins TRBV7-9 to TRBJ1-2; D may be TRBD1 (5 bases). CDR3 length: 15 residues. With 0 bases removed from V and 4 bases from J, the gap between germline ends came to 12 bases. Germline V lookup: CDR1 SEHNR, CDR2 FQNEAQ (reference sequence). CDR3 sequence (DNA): TGTGCCAGCAGCTTAGCGCGGGAGGGACCCTATGGCTACACCTTC. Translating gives CASSLAREGPYGYTF.

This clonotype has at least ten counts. The CDR3 protein is CASSQGKTGGSYNEQFF. The CDR3 region has the DNA TGCGCCAGCAGCCAAGGAAAGACGGGGGGGTCCTACAATGAGCAGTTCTTC. The V gene is TRBV4-3, the J gene TRBJ2-1; 8 nucleotides agree with TRBD2. V dropped 1 base and J dropped 1; count of bases not matched to a gene: 6. The length of the CDR3 is 17 residues. Germline V lookup: CDR1 LGHNA, CDR2 YSLEER.